The 27 T cell receptor beta chains in this list originate from one sample, sequenced in a study of technical replicates of blood from several donors. Assay used: immunoSEQ multiplex PCR; TCRdb lists only in-frame clones, some missing. The sample lists tens of thousands of clones; around nine tenths were seen once. Sequenced material: T cells isolated from PBMCs. The receptors were gathered from a human donor in good health.

The V gene is TRBV10-3, the J gene TRBJ1-1; D perhaps matches TRBD1 (5 bases). Trimming took off 6 bases at V and 3 bases at J, with 11 bases between the two ends. CDR1 and CDR2 (germline): ENHRY, SYGVKD. This CDR3 is built from 13 residues. CDR3 amino acids: CAIRDDRDTEAFF. Here the CDR3 DNA reads TGTGCCATCAGGGATGACAGAGACACTGAAGCTTTCTTT.

This chain connects TRBV11-3 to TRBJ2-1, with 10 bases matching TRBD2. V gave up 5 bases and J gave up 3 bases; unmatched junction bases: 10. The CDR3 is made up of 17 amino acids. CDR1 is SGHNT and CDR2 is YENEEA in the germline V gene. This chain's CDR3 is CASSVSGREGGYNEQFF. CDR3 DNA: TGTGCCAGCAGCGTAAGCGGGAGGGAAGGGGGCTACAATGAGCAGTTCTTC. The full variable domain, its missing parts supplied by reference TRBV11-3 and TRBJ2-1, is EAGVVQSPRYKIIEKKQPVAFWCNPISGHNTLYWYLQNLGQGPELLIRYENEEAVDDSQLPKDRFSAERLKGVDSTLKIQPAELGDSAVYLCASSVSGREGGYNEQFFGPGTRLTVL.

The chain uses TRBV7-2 and TRBJ2-1, with 10 nucleotides matching TRBD1. Germline V CDR1 and CDR2: SGHTA, FQGNSA. V lost 7 bases, J lost 6 bases, and 9 bases stayed unmatched. The CDR3 is 15 residues long. The DNA for the CDR3 is TGTGCCAGCACCATGACAGGGGGCGTTATCAATGAGCAGTTCTTC. This translates into CASTMTGGVINEQFF.

This rearrangement joins TRBV29-1 to TRBJ2-3; the match to TRBD2 covers 10 bases. This CDR3 is built from 15 residues. Trimming at V came to 2 bases and at J to 2 bases, leaving 4 bases not matched to a gene. Looked up from germline, CDR1 is SQVTM and CDR2 is ANQGSEA. CDR3 loop: CSVEWLAGVTDTQYF. The CDR3 bases are TGCAGCGTTGAATGGCTAGCGGGAGTCACAGATACGCAGTATTTT.

The chain has TRBV18 and TRBJ1-2; D gene ambiguous. The length of the CDR3 is 12 residues. Deletions cut 2 bases from V and 4 bases from J, with 5 bases between. Germline assignment: CDR1 KGHSH and CDR2 LQKENI. CDR3 in amino acids: CASSPTIYGYTF. The CDR3 region has the DNA TGTGCCAGCTCACCAACAATCTATGGCTACACCTTC.

About this clone itself: The junction does not match germline at one end; this may be a read error. The chain employs TRBV7-8 and TRBJ1-2; D is ambiguous. The germline gives CDR1 SGHVS, CDR2 FQNEAQ. The length of the CDR3 is 9 residues. The DNA for the CDR3 is TGTGCCAGCAGCTTAGTTGTATCCTTC. Translation gives CASSLVVSF.

This chain uses TRBV25-1 with TRBJ1-1; D is unclear. The germline V gene encodes CDR1 MGHDK and CDR2 SYGVNS. Trimming removed 5 bases from V and 3 bases from J, with 10 bases in between. This CDR3 has 13 residues. In DNA, the CDR3 is TGTGCCAGCAGTAAAAATCCGGACACTGAAGCTTTCTTT. It specifies CASSKNPDTEAFF.

The V gene is TRBV7-2, the J gene TRBJ1-2; TRBD1 is a possible D gene (5 bases). In germline, CDR1 is SGHTA, CDR2 FQGNSA. This CDR3 is built from 14 residues. Trimming shortened V by 3 bases and J by 1 base, and 9 bases separated the two germline ends. Written as DNA, the CDR3 is TGTGCCAGCAGCTTTCGACAGATTAACTATGGCTACACCTTC. This codes for CASSFRQINYGYTF. The whole variable domain, filled in from reference TRBV7-2 and TRBJ1-2, reads GAGVSQSPSNKVTEKGKDVELRCDPISGHTALYWYRQSLGQGLEFLIYFQGNSAPDKSGLPSDRFSAERTGGSVSTLTIQRTQQEDSAVYLCASSFRQINYGYTFGSGTRLTVV.

This clone was seen just once. This rearrangement joins TRBV18 to TRBJ1-1, with a possible D match to TRBD1 (6 bases). Between the trimmed V and J ends, which lost 0 bases and 0 bases, there was a span of 14 bases. This CDR3 contains 17 residues. Germline V gene sequence: CDR1 KGHSH, CDR2 LQKENI. In DNA, the CDR3 is TGTGCCAGCTCACCACCGCTGGCAGGGGTTATGAACACTGAAGCTTTCTTT. Protein product: CASSPPLAGVMNTEAFF.

The chain recombines TRBV2 with TRBJ2-7; D gene uncertain. CDR3 length: 14 residues. Germline CDR1 reads SNHLY; CDR2 reads FYNNEI. Trimming cost V 3 bases and J 7 bases, with 16 bases left between them. Written as DNA, the CDR3 is TGTGCCAGCAGTGAGGGCCCCTATCTACGTGAGCAGTACTTC. Amino acid sequence: CASSEGPYLREQYF.

The chain uses TRBV4-2 and TRBJ2-7; TRBD2 agrees at 7 bases. The ends lost 1 base at V and 0 bases at J; junction bases unmatched: 6. The CDR3 runs 16 residues. Germline CDR1 LGHNA, CDR2 YNFKEQ. The CDR3 sequence: CASSQGASGTSYEQYF. The CDR3 nucleotides read TGTGCCAGCAGCCAAGGGGCTAGCGGAACCTCCTACGAGCAGTACTTC.

This clone is a singleton in its sample. The chain links TRBV10-3 to TRBJ1-2; D possibly corresponds to TRBD1 (6 bases). Trimming left V 5 bases short and J 8 bases short, with 18 bases between. The CDR3 runs to 14 residues. CDR1 and CDR2 from the germline V gene are ENHRY and SYGVKD. The CDR3 nucleotides are TGTGCCATCAGTTCCACGACGGGGGGCTTAGGCTACACCTTC. It yields the protein CAISSTTGGLGYTF.

The chain employs TRBV2 and TRBJ1-1; 7 bases agree with TRBD1. The V segment lost 8 bases and the J segment 4 bases; nucleotides outside the gene matches: 7. The germline V gene has CDR1 SNHLY and CDR2 FYNNEI. The CDR3 runs to 13 residues. This CDR3 is CASGKTGSTEAFF. The CDR3 nucleotides are TGTGCCAGCGGCAAGACAGGGAGCACTGAAGCTTTCTTT. Supplemented by reference TRBV2 and TRBJ1-1, the full variable domain reads EPEVTQTPSHQVTQMGQEVILRCVPISNHLYFYWYRQILGQKVEFLVSFYNNEISEKSEIFDDQFSVERPDGSNFTLKIRSTKLEDSAMYFCASGKTGSTEAFFGQGTRLTVV.

The J gene is TRBJ2-2, the V gene TRBV19; TRBD1 matches 9 bases. Germline V gives CDR1 LNHDA, CDR2 SQIVND (reference sequence). CDR3 length: 14 amino acids. With V trimmed by 6 bases and J by 5 bases, 4 bases remained unmatched. CDR3 protein: CASSRQGGTGELFF. The CDR3 DNA reads TGTGCCAGTAGCAGACAGGGGGGTACCGGGGAGCTGTTTTTT.

The rearrangement links TRBV4-1 to TRBJ1-4; the match to TRBD1 covers 9 bases. Germline CDR1 MGHRA, CDR2 YSYEKL. Trimming at V came to 3 bases and at J to 12 bases, leaving 8 bases not matched to a gene. CDR3 size: 14 residues. In DNA, the CDR3 is TGCGCCAGCAGCCATCTGGACAGGGGACTTGAACTGTTTTTT. The encoded protein is CASSHLDRGLELFF.

This rearrangement joins TRBV10-3 to TRBJ2-7; 7 positions match TRBD1. The CDR3 consists of 13 residues. The germline CDR1 and CDR2 sequences are ENHRY and SYGVKD. J was trimmed by 1 base and V by 6 bases; bases with no gene match: 3. In nucleotides, the CDR3 is TGTGCCATCAGCCACAGGGGATCCTACGAGCAGTACTTC. It codes for CAISHRGSYEQYF.

In its sample, this clone was seen once. V usage is TRBV11-2 and J usage is TRBJ2-5, with unresolved D. Deletions cut 1 base from V and 5 bases from J, with 5 bases between. This CDR3 contains 12 residues. Germline CDR1 reads SGHAT; CDR2 reads FQNNGV. The CDR3 DNA sequence: TGTGCCAGCAGCTTAGGTCAGGAGACCCAGTACTTC. This translates into CASSLGQETQYF.

V gene TRBV7-9 combines with J gene TRBJ1-3; D is undetermined. The germline gives CDR1 SEHNR, CDR2 FQNEAQ (reference sequence). The CDR3 covers 13 residues. Trimming removed 1 base from V and 4 bases from J, with 5 bases in between. Here the CDR3 reads CASSLDRGNTIYF. The CDR3 DNA sequence: TGTGCCAGCAGCTTAGACAGAGGAAACACCATATATTTT.

This clone was observed a few times. J is TRBJ2-5 and V is TRBV29-1, with 7 bases matching TRBD1. The junction had 8 bases not matched to a gene; V was cut back by 7 bases and J by 3 bases. CDR3 length equals 13 residues. Germline CDR1 SQVTM, CDR2 ANQGSEA. The DNA for the CDR3 is TGCAGCGCCCACTCGACAGGGAAAGAGACCCAGTACTTC. Protein: CSAHSTGKETQYF.

This chain connects TRBV10-3 to TRBJ1-5, with 9 bases lining up with TRBD1. The CDR3 runs to 15 residues. V lost 3 bases to trimming and J lost 5 bases; unmatched junction nucleotides: 5. Germline V gene sequence: CDR1 ENHRY, CDR2 SYGVKD. CDR3 sequence reads: CAISEEDRGDQPQHF. For the CDR3, the DNA is TGTGCCATCAGTGAAGAAGACAGGGGGGATCAGCCCCAGCATTTT.

Only one count was recorded for this clone. The CDR3 is CASSLPRGEGYRNEQFF. The CDR3 DNA sequence: TGCGCCAGCAGCTTACCGCGGGGGGAGGGTTACAGGAATGAGCAGTTCTTC. The chain combines TRBV5-1 with TRBJ2-1, with 8 bases matching TRBD2. CDR1 is SGHRS and CDR2 is YFSETQ in the germline V gene. CDR3 length: 17 amino acids. V gave up 2 bases and J gave up 7 bases; unmatched junction bases: 14. Filled out from reference TRBV5-1 and TRBJ2-1, the complete variable domain reads KAGVTQTPRYLIKTRGQQVTLSCSPISGHRSVSWYQQTPGQGLQFLFEYFSETQRNKGNFPGRFSGRQFSNSRSEMNVSTLELGDSALYLCASSLPRGEGYRNEQFFGPGTRLTVL.

The chain carries TRBV2 and TRBJ1-2; D ambiguous. The germline CDR1 and CDR2 sequences are SNHLY and FYNNEI. The CDR3 has 12 residues. Trimming removed 6 bases at V and 4 bases at J, with 9 bases between. The CDR3 nucleotides read TGTGCCAGCAGCTCAGACACCTATGGCTACACCTTC. Translated, it gives CASSSDTYGYTF. The full variable domain, rest sourced from reference TRBV2 and TRBJ1-2, is EPEVTQTPSHQVTQMGQEVILRCVPISNHLYFYWYRQILGQKVEFLVSFYNNEISEKSEIFDDQFSVERPDGSNFTLKIRSTKLEDSAMYFCASSSDTYGYTFGSGTRLTVV.

The V and J genes are TRBV29-1 and TRBJ2-7, with D unclear. Trimming took 3 bases from V and 0 from J, leaving 12 bases between them. The CDR3 totals 14 residues. Per the germline V gene, CDR1 is SQVTM and CDR2 is ANQGSEA. CDR3 nucleotide sequence: TGCAGCGTTGATTGTGAATCTAGCTCCTACGAGCAGTACTTC. This encodes CSVDCESSSYEQYF.

V is TRBV7-8 and J is TRBJ2-7; D is possibly TRBD1 (6 bases). The ends were cut back, 5 bases at V and 3 bases at J, with 17 bases in the middle. Germline assignment: CDR1 SGHVS and CDR2 FQNEAQ. The CDR3 is 15 amino acids. CDR3 nucleotides: TGTGCCAGCAGCCCGATGACAGGTGGGGGCTACGAGCAGTACTTC. Translated, it gives CASSPMTGGGYEQYF.

The chain is built from TRBV28 and TRBJ1-2; 7 positions agree with TRBD1. The CDR3 consists of 13 residues. The germline V gene has CDR1 MDHEN and CDR2 SYDVKM. The ends lost 6 bases at V and 8 bases at J; junction bases unmatched: 9. CDR3 protein: CASSYDRVVGYTF. CDR3 in DNA: TGTGCCAGCAGCTACGACAGGGTTGTAGGCTACACCTTC.

This clone has a handful of counts. This rearrangement joins TRBV10-3 to TRBJ2-2; no clear D. V shed 7 bases and J shed 4 bases, with 7 bases lying between them. The CDR3 runs 12 residues. Looked up from germline, CDR1 is ENHRY and CDR2 is SYGVKD. Here the CDR3 DNA reads TGTGCCATCAACTATCCCACCGGGGAGCTGTTTTTT. It is translated as CAINYPTGELFF.

The chain joins TRBV27 to TRBJ1-5, with D perhaps matching TRBD1 (5 bases). CDR1 is MNHEY, CDR2 SMNVEV, per germline (reference sequence). V lost 3 bases and J lost 4, with 7 bases in between. This CDR3 comprises 13 residues. This chain's CDR3 is CASSLTANQPQHF. The CDR3 DNA follows: TGTGCCAGCAGTTTGACAGCTAATCAGCCCCAGCATTTT.